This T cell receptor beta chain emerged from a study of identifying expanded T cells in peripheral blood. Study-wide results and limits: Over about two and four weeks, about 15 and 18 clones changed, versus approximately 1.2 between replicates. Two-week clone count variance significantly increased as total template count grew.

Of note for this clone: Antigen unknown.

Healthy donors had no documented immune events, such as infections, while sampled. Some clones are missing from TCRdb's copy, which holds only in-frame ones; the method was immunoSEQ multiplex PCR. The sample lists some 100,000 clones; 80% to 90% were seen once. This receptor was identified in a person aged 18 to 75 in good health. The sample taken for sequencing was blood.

CDR3 DNA sequence: TGTGCCACCAGCAGAGGACGGGGTGGCAATGAGCAGTTCTTC. It is translated as CATSRGRGGNEQFF. The rearrangement joins TRBV15 to TRBJ2-1, with D maybe TRBD2 (5 bases). This CDR3 is built from 14 residues. CDR1 is LNHNV, CDR2 YYDKDF, per germline (reference sequence). V was cut by 1 base and J by 6 bases, with 10 bases left in between. Full variable domain (outside the CDR3, taken from reference TRBV15 and TRBJ2-1): DAMVIQNPRYQVTQFGKPVTLSCSQTLNHNVMYWYQQKSSQAPKLLFHYYDKDFNNEADTPDNFQSRRPNTSFCFLDIRSPGLGDTAMYLCATSRGRGGNEQFFGPGTRLTVL.